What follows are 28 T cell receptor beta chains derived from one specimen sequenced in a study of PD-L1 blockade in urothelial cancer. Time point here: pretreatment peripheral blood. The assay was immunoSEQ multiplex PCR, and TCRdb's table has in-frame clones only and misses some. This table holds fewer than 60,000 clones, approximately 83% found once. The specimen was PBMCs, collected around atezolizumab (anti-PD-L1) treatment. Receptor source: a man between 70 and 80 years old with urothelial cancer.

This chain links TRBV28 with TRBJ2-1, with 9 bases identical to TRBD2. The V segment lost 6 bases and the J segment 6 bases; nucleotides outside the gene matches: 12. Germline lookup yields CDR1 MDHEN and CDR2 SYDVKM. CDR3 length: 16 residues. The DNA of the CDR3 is TGTGCCAGCAGCCCTGCTAGCGGGACGTCTATCAATGAGCAGTTCTTC. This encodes CASSPASGTSINEQFF.

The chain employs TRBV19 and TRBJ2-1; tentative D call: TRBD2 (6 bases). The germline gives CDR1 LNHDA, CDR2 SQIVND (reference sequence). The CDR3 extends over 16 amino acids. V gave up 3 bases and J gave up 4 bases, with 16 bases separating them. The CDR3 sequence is CASSIGALGTYNEQFF. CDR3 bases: TGTGCCAGTAGTATTGGTGCCCTCGGGACTTACAATGAGCAGTTCTTC. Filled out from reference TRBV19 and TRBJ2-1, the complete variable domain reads DGGITQSPKYLFRKEGQNVTLSCEQNLNHDAMYWYRQDPGQGLRLIYYSQIVNDFQKGDIAEGYSVSREKKESFPLTVTSAQKNPTAFYLCASSIGALGTYNEQFFGPGTRLTVL.

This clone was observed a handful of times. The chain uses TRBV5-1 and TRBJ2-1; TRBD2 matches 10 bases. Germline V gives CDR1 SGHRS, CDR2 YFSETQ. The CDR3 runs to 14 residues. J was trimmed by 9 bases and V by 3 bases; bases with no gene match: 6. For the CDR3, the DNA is TGCGCCAGCAGCTCAGGGCTAGCGGGAGCTGAGCAGTTCTTC. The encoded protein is CASSSGLAGAEQFF. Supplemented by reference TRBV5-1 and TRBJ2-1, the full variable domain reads KAGVTQTPRYLIKTRGQQVTLSCSPISGHRSVSWYQQTPGQGLQFLFEYFSETQRNKGNFPGRFSGRQFSNSRSEMNVSTLELGDSALYLCASSSGLAGAEQFFGPGTRLTVL.

CDR3 in amino acids: CAWSLNYGYTF. The CDR3 bases are TGTGCCTGGAGTCTAAACTATGGCTACACCTTC. This chain links TRBV30 with TRBJ1-2; D remains unclear. This CDR3 region has 11 residues. Per the germline V gene, CDR1 is GTSNPN and CDR2 is SVGIG (reference sequence). The V end lost 2 bases, the J end lost 2 bases, and 3 bases lay between the germline ends.

Written as DNA, the CDR3 is TGTGCCAGCGGGACAGTTACCTACAATGAGCAGTTCTTC. This sequence encodes CASGTVTYNEQFF. The V call is TRBV27, the J call TRBJ2-1; 7 nucleotides align to TRBD1. V lost 8 bases, J lost 2 bases, and 3 bases stayed unmatched. This CDR3 has 13 amino acids. Germline-derived CDR1 and CDR2 are MNHEY and SMNVEV (reference sequence).

The CDR3 coding sequence is TGTGCCAGCAGTTCGTTCGGGACTAACAATGAGCAGTTCTTC. Amino acids: CASSSFGTNNEQFF. This chain joins TRBV28 and TRBJ2-1, with 7 bases aligning to TRBD2. Germline lookup yields CDR1 MDHEN and CDR2 SYDVKM. J lost 5 bases, V lost 4 bases, and 5 bases had no gene match. The CDR3 is 14 amino acids.

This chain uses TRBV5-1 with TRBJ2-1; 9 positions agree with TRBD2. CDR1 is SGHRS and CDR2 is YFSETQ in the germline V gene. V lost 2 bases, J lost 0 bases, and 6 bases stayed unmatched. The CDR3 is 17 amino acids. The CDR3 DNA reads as TGCGCCAGCAGCTTCGAAGGGACTAGCCTCTCCTACAATGAGCAGTTCTTC. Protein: CASSFEGTSLSYNEQFF.

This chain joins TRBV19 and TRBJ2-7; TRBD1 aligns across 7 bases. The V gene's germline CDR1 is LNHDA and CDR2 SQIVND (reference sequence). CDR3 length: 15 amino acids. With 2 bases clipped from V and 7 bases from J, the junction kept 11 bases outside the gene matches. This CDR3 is CASSIWGQLSGEQYF. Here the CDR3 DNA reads TGTGCCAGTAGTATATGGGGACAGCTGTCAGGGGAGCAGTACTTC.

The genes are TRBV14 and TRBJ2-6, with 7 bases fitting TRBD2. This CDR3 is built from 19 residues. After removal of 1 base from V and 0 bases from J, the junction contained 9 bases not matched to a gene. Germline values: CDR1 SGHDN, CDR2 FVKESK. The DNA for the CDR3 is TGTGCCAGCAGCCAAGGTTTTTCAGGGACTATCTCTGGGGCCAACGTCCTGACTTTC. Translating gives CASSQGFSGTISGANVLTF.

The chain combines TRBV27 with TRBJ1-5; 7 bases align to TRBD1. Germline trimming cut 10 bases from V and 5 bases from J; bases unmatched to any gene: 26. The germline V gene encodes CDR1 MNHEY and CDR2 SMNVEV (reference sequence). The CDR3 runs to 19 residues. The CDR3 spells CAKIVSPLTGVGVYQPQHF. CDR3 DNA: TGTGCCAAGATTGTTTCCCCCTTAACAGGGGTTGGAGTCTATCAGCCCCAGCATTTT.

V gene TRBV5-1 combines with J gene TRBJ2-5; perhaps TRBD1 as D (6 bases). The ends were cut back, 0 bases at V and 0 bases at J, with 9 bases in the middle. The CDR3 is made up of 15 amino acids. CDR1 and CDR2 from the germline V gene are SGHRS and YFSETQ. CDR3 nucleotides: TGCGCCAGCAGCTTGGACGGACAGAACCAAGAGACCCAGTACTTC. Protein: CASSLDGQNQETQYF.

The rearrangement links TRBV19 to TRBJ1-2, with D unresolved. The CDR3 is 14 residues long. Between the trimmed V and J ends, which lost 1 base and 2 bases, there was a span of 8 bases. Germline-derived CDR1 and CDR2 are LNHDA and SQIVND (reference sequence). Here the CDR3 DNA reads TGTGCCAGTAGTATAGGTGACACCAACTATGGCTACACCTTC. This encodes CASSIGDTNYGYTF.

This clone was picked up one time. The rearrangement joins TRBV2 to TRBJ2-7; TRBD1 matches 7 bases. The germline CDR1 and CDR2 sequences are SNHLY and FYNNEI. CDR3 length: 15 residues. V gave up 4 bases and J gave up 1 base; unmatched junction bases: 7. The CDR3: CASSAKGGFSYEQYF. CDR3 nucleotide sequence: TGTGCCAGCAGTGCCAAAGGGGGCTTTTCCTACGAGCAGTACTTC.

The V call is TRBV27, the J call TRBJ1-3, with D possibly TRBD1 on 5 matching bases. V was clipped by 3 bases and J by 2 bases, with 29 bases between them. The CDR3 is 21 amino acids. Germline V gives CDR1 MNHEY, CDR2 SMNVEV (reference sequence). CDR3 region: CASSLTQGKVPPTGTGNTIYF. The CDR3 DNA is TGTGCCAGCAGTTTGACTCAGGGTAAGGTTCCCCCTACGGGTACTGGAAACACCATATATTTT.

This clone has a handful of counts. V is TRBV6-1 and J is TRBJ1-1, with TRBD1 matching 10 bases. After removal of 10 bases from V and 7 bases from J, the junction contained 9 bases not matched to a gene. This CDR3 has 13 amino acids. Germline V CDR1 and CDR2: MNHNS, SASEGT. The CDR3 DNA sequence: TGTGCCACGAGGGACAGGGGAGAGAGTGAAGCTTTCTTT. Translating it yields CATRDRGESEAFF.

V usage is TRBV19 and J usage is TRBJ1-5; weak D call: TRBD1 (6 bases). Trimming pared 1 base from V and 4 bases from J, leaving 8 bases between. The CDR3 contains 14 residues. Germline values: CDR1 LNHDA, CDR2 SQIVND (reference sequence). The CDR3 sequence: CASSIAGANQPQHF. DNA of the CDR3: TGTGCCAGTAGTATAGCAGGGGCTAATCAGCCCCAGCATTTT.

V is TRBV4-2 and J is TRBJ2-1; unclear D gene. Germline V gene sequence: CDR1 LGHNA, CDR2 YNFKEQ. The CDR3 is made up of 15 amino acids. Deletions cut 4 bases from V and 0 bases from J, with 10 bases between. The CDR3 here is CASSPTWSSYNEQFF. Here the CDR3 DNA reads TGTGCCAGCAGCCCTACGTGGAGCTCCTACAATGAGCAGTTCTTC.

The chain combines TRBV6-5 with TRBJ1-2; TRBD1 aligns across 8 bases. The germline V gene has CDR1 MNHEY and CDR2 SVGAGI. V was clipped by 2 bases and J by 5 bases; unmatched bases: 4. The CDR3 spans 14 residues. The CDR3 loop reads CASSYGQGWYGYTF. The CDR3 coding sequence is TGTGCCAGCAGTTACGGACAGGGATGGTATGGCTACACCTTC.

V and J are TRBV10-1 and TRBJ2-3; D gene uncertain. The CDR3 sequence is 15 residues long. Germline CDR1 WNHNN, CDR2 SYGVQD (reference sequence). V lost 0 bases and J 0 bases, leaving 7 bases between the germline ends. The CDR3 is CASSESSVSTDTQYF. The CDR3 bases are TGCGCCAGCAGTGAGTCGTCGGTTAGCACAGATACGCAGTATTTT.

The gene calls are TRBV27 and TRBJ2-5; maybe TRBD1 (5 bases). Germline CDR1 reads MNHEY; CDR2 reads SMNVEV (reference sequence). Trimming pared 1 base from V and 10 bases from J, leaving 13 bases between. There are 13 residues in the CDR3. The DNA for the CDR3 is TGTGCCAGCAGTTTATTTGCAGGGTCGCACCAGTACTTC. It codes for CASSLFAGSHQYF.

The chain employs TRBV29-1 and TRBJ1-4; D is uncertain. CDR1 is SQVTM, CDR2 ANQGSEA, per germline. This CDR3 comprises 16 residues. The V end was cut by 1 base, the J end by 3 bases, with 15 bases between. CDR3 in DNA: TGCAGCGTTGAAGTAGTTGGTATCGGGGCTAATGAAAAACTGTTTTTT. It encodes CSVEVVGIGANEKLFF.

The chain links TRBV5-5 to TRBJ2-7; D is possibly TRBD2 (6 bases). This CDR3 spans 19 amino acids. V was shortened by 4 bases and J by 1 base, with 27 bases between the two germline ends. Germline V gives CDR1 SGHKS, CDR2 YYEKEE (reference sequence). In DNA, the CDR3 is TGTGCCAGCAGCCGCAGTGGGGGGAATCAAGTTATGTCGTCCTACGAGCAGTACTTC. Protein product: CASSRSGGNQVMSSYEQYF.

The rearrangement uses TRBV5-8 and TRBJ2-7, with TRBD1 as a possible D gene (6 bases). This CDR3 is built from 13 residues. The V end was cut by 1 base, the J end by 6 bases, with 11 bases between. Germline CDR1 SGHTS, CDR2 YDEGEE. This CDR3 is CASSLTDSSEQYF. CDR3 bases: TGTGCCAGCAGCTTGACGGACAGCTCCGAGCAGTACTTC. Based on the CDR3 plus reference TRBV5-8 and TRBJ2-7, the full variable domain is EAGVTQSPTHLIKTRGQQATLRCSPISGHTSVYWYQQALGLGLQFLLWYDEGEERNRGNFPPRFSGRQFPNYSSELNVNALELEDSALYLCASSLTDSSEQYFGPGTRLTVT.

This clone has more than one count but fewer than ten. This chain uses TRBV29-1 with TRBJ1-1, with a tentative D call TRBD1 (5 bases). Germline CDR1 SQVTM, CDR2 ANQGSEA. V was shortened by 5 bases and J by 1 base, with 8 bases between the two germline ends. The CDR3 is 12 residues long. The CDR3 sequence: CSVPGQNTEAFF. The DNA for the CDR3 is TGCAGCGTTCCCGGACAGAACACTGAAGCTTTCTTT.

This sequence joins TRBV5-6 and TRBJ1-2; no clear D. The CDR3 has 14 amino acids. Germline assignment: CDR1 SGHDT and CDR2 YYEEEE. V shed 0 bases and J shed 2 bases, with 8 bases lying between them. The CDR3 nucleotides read TGTGCCAGCAGCTTGGTGGGAGCGAACTATGGCTACACCTTC. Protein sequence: CASSLVGANYGYTF. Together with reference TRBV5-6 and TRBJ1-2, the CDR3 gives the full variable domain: DAGVTQSPTHLIKTRGQQVTLRCSPKSGHDTVSWYQQALGQGPQFIFQYYEEEERQRGNFPDRFSGHQFPNYSSELNVNALLLGDSALYLCASSLVGANYGYTFGSGTRLTVV.

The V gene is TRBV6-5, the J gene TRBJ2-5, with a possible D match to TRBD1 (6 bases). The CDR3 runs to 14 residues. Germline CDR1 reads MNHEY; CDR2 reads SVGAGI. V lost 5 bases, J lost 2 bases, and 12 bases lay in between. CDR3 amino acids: CASSEGVEQETQYF. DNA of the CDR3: TGTGCCAGCAGTGAGGGGGTAGAGCAAGAGACCCAGTACTTC.

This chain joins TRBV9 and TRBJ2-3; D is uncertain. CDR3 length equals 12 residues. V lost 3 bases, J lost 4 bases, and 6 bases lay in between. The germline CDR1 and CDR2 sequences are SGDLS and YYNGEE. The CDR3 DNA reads TGTGCCAGCAGCGCAGAATCAGATACGCAGTATTTT. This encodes CASSAESDTQYF.

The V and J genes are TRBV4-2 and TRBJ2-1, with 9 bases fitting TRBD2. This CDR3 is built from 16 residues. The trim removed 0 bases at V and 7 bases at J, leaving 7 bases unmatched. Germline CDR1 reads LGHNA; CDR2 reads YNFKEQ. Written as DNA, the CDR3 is TGTGCCAGCAGCCAAGAGGTAGCGGGAGACCCAAATGAGCAGTTCTTC. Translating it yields CASSQEVAGDPNEQFF.